The present entry profiles one T cell receptor beta chain with its context. Its target antigen remains unknown. No clone much larger than this one lies a single base away; base qualities are absent. The data were obtained in a study of blood T cell repertoires in COVID-19 (dated by TCRdb to about 2020). In terms of the full investigation: The collaborator samples originated in the United States, Italy and Spain and spanned the acute and convalescent phases of COVID-19. The prospective study material was composed of cDNA or gDNA derived from T cells, B-cell-depleted T cells, or PBMCs. Subjects who had been exposed to COVID-19, were actively infected with it, or had recovered from it provided the deeply sampled blood TCRbeta repertoires that made up the dataset. The repertoires were released in a freely available public database intended as a resource for research on the immune response to SARS-CoV-2. The samples were drawn from two sources: the first 160 participants of the ongoing ImmuneRACE study, and 1,000 to 1,500 subjects contributed by 6 global collaborators. A de-identified subject ID, COVID-19 status, age in years and sex were almost always included in the sample metadata. Where HLA class I and class II types were available, the types were taken from metadata supplied by the sample provider, not from assay-based typing. The research as a whole found: Clinical and demographic metadata were provided uncurated, with the amount varying by source and participant.

Each collaborating institution followed its own protocols to collect whole blood in K2EDTA tubes. For TCRbeta analysis, collaborators shipped samples in one of three forms: frozen whole blood, isolated PBMCs, or DNA extracted from either of those sample types. TCRbeta CDR3 regions were amplified from genomic DNA using the immunoSEQ Assay, a bias-controlled multiplex PCR. Per the authors' processing: Nucleated cell counts per sample were estimated from amplification of reference gene primers within the assay. To quantify the absolute abundance of each unique TCRbeta CDR3 rearrangement, sequence reads were collapsed and filtered. Productive Simpson clonality was computed per sample as the square root of Simpson's diversity index over productive rearrangements. TCRdb obtained this table from immuneACCESS and retained in-frame rearrangements with V and J assigned. These tables miss some clones; where compared with another copy, unresolved V genes account for less than half of the shortfall, and the remainder is unexplained. The DNA gave D and trimming, while V, J and clone size come from that table. The sample table lists about 48,000 clones, around four fifths of them with a count of one. Roughly 4.8% of the sample lies in the top ten.

The CDR3 starts with the cysteine, ends with the phenylalanine, and has 11 residues. Only CDR3 DNA remains: 33 bases, in frame from the first base. The germline V gene (reference sequence) provides CDR1 GTSNPN and CDR2 SVGIG. The junction carries 9 bases between V and J, which are trimmed by 5 bases and 5 bases respectively. The sequence was obtained from a human donor in a cohort sampled during active COVID-19. The V and J segments used are TRBV30 and TRBJ2-5; confidence is insufficient to name the D gene. Material for sequencing was peripheral blood. The CDR3 in this case is CAWGKRETQYF. The bases read TGTGCCTGGGGAAAACGGGAGACCCAGTACTTC. Where the CDR3 stops, the reference TRBV30 and TRBJ2-5 genes take over; the full variable domain is SQTIHQWPATLVQPVGSPLSLECTVEGTSNPNLYWYRQAAGRGLQLLFYSVGIGQISSEVPQNLSASRPQDRQFILSSKKLLLSDSGFYLCAWGKRETQYFGPGTRLLVL.